Following are 28 T cell receptor beta chains from one sample sequenced in a study of shared clonotypes between healthy human individuals. TCRdb keeps only in-frame clones here, not all; method: immunoSEQ multiplex PCR. Of hundreds of thousands of clones in the sample, around 74% were seen once. The specimen was memory CD4+ T cells sorted from blood. Indicated subset: CD45RA-negative fraction. These receptor sequences come from a woman aged 25 to 39 in good health.

The V and J genes are TRBV28 and TRBJ2-7; D may be TRBD2 (7 bases). The CDR3 is 16 residues long. The germline gives CDR1 MDHEN, CDR2 SYDVKM. The V gene lost 5 bases and the J gene lost 3 bases, with 20 bases spanning the gap. Here the CDR3 DNA reads TGTGCCAGCAGTGGGAGGGACACCGAATGGGGCTACGAGCAGTACTTC. Protein sequence: CASSGRDTEWGYEQYF.

This chain joins TRBV5-6 and TRBJ1-1, with a tentative D call TRBD1 (6 bases). CDR1 and CDR2 (germline): SGHDT, YYEEEE. The CDR3 loop spans 14 amino acids. Trimming cost V 3 bases and J 4 bases, with 13 bases left between them. The CDR3 is CASSSRMGATEAFF. DNA for the CDR3: TGTGCCAGCAGCTCTCGGATGGGGGCCACTGAAGCTTTCTTT.

The J gene is TRBJ1-1, the V gene TRBV19, with D possibly TRBD1 on 5 matching bases. CDR3 length equals 14 residues. CDR1 and CDR2 (germline): LNHDA, SQIVND (reference sequence). V dropped 7 bases and J dropped 3 bases, with 15 bases sitting between them. CDR3 in amino acids: CASIDGAGDTEAFF. In DNA form, the CDR3 reads TGTGCCAGTATTGACGGGGCAGGAGACACTGAAGCTTTCTTT.

In its sample, this clone was seen once. This rearrangement joins TRBV10-2 to TRBJ1-1; D not certain. This CDR3 is built from 16 residues. Germline loops: CDR1 WSHSY, CDR2 SAAADI. The V end was cut by 7 bases, the J end by 6 bases, with 24 bases between. The DNA of the CDR3 is TGCGCCAGCACGGCCTTGGAGGGCCCCTCTCCGTCTGAAGCTTTCTTT. This sequence encodes CASTALEGPSPSEAFF.

The J gene is TRBJ2-7, the V gene TRBV28; no reliable D call. Germline CDR1 and CDR2: MDHEN and SYDVKM. The CDR3 runs to 11 residues. Trimming removed 3 bases at V and 6 bases at J, with 6 bases between. CDR3 coding DNA: TGTGCCAGCAGTTTCTCTAGCGAGCAGTACTTC. This codes for CASSFSSEQYF.

The chain has TRBV11-2 and TRBJ1-4; D call uncertain. CDR1 is SGHAT, CDR2 FQNNGV, per germline. Deletions cut 1 base from V and 8 bases from J, with 11 bases between. This CDR3 spans 14 amino acids. CDR3 protein: CASSLGAGWEKLFF. The CDR3 DNA follows: TGTGCCAGCAGCTTAGGGGCGGGGTGGGAAAAACTGTTTTTT.

The J gene is TRBJ1-2, the V gene TRBV6-5, with 8 bases aligning to TRBD1. CDR3 size: 14 residues. The ends lost 4 bases at V and 4 bases at J; junction bases unmatched: 5. Germline V gives CDR1 MNHEY, CDR2 SVGAGI. The CDR3 DNA reads TGTGCCAGCAGTTCGGACAGGGTTAGCTATGGCTACACCTTC. This sequence encodes CASSSDRVSYGYTF.

The CDR3: CASSLALATDTQYF. CDR3 bases: TGTGCCAGCAGTTTGGCGCTAGCCACAGATACGCAGTATTTT. The chain has TRBV28 and TRBJ2-3; D may be TRBD2 (5 bases). The CDR3 extends over 14 amino acids. The V gene's germline CDR1 is MDHEN and CDR2 SYDVKM. Trimming cost V 3 bases and J 2 bases, with 9 bases left between them.

CDR3 loop: CSVGIGTSRPILYEQYF. The CDR3, as DNA: TGCAGCGTTGGCATTGGGACTAGCAGGCCGATCCTCTACGAGCAGTACTTC. The chain couples TRBV29-1 to TRBJ2-7, with TRBD2 identical over 9 bases. Trimming took 4 bases from V and 3 from J; bases not matched to a gene: 16. CDR3 length: 17 amino acids. Germline CDR1 and CDR2: SQVTM and ANQGSEA.

The chain joins TRBV7-2 to TRBJ2-6; D is unresolved. The CDR3 length is 13 residues. Trimming removed 8 bases from V and 0 bases from J, with 5 bases in between. Germline values: CDR1 SGHTA, CDR2 FQGNSA. The CDR3 reads CASRSSGANVLTF. CDR3 coding DNA: TGTGCCAGCCGGAGCTCTGGGGCCAACGTCCTGACTTTC.

The chain is built from TRBV7-8 and TRBJ1-1; D unresolved. This CDR3 comprises 14 residues. Germline V CDR1 and CDR2: SGHVS, FQNEAQ. V was clipped by 5 bases and J by 4 bases, with 14 bases between them. The DNA for the CDR3 is TGTGCCAGCAGCGAAAATCAAGGGATCACTGAAGCTTTCTTT. Translating gives CASSENQGITEAFF.

The V call is TRBV28, the J call TRBJ1-1, with D perhaps TRBD1 (6 bases). V shed 1 base and J shed 4 bases, with 16 bases lying between them. Germline V gene sequence: CDR1 MDHEN, CDR2 SYDVKM. This CDR3 has 16 residues. CDR3 residues: CASSLYPPGAPTEAFF. Here the CDR3 DNA reads TGTGCCAGCAGTTTATACCCCCCGGGGGCCCCCACTGAAGCTTTCTTT.

V gene TRBV19 combines with J gene TRBJ2-7; D is possibly TRBD1 or TRBD2 (6 bases each). The CDR3 covers 14 residues. Germline V gene data show CDR1 as LNHDA and CDR2 as SQIVND (reference sequence). The V and J ends lost 5 bases and 2 bases respectively, with 13 bases between them. For the CDR3, the DNA is TGTGCCAGTAGTCGGGGGAAGGGGGCCTACGAGCAGTACTTC. Protein sequence: CASSRGKGAYEQYF.

V and J are TRBV19 and TRBJ2-3; D is perhaps TRBD2 (5 bases). The V end was cut by 9 bases, the J end by 2 bases, with 15 bases between. The CDR3 runs to 14 residues. CDR1 and CDR2 (germline): LNHDA, SQIVND (reference sequence). CDR3 bases: TGTGCCAGCCGGCAGAGGGATTACACAGATACGCAGTATTTT. Amino acids: CASRQRDYTDTQYF.

The J gene is TRBJ2-1, the V gene TRBV7-3; tentative D call: TRBD1 (6 bases). Trimming cost V 3 bases and J 5 bases, with 8 bases left between them. Germline V gives CDR1 SGHTA, CDR2 FQGTGA. This CDR3 spans 13 amino acids. This CDR3 is CASSLDRHNEQFF. The DNA of the CDR3 is TGTGCCAGCAGCTTGGACAGACACAATGAGCAGTTCTTC.

A few counts support this clone. The rearrangement joins TRBV5-5 to TRBJ2-3; TRBD2 aligns across 11 bases. The CDR3 covers 15 residues. V lost 6 bases to trimming and J lost 3 bases; unmatched junction nucleotides: 6. CDR1 SGHKS and CDR2 YYEKEE come from the germline V gene (reference sequence). The CDR3 reads CASNPTSGVTDTQYF. CDR3 nucleotide sequence: TGTGCCAGCAACCCGACTAGCGGGGTTACAGATACGCAGTATTTT.

The chain employs TRBV7-2 and TRBJ2-7; 7 nucleotides agree with TRBD2. The CDR3 length is 14 residues. From germline, CDR1 is SGHTA and CDR2 FQGNSA. Unmatched junction bases numbered 4, after V lost 3 bases and J lost 2 bases. DNA for the CDR3: TGTGCCAGCAGCTTTCTAGCGGTCACCTACGAGCAGTACTTC. Protein sequence: CASSFLAVTYEQYF.

The chain recombines TRBV10-1 with TRBJ2-7, with a tentative D call TRBD2 (5 bases). Trimming removed 6 bases from V and 7 bases from J, with 16 bases in between. The CDR3 totals 13 residues. Germline assignment: CDR1 WNHNN and CDR2 SYGVQD (reference sequence). The CDR3 protein is CASSADSLGEQYF. Here the CDR3 DNA reads TGCGCCAGCAGCGCGGACTCCCTCGGGGAGCAGTACTTC.

The chain combines TRBV6-1 with TRBJ2-1; maybe TRBD2 (5 bases). Between the trimmed V and J ends, which lost 4 bases and 4 bases, there was a span of 11 bases. Per germline, CDR1 MNHNS and CDR2 SASEGT. CDR3 length: 14 amino acids. The CDR3 here is CASSGTRGYNEQFF. The CDR3 DNA reads TGTGCCAGCAGTGGAACTCGGGGTTACAATGAGCAGTTCTTC.

The chain uses TRBV5-1 and TRBJ1-2; D perhaps matches TRBD1 (5 bases). With 2 bases removed from V and 0 bases from J, the gap between germline ends came to 11 bases. The CDR3 is 15 residues long. Germline V gene sequence: CDR1 SGHRS, CDR2 YFSETQ. The CDR3: CASSLGDGTNYGYTF. Here the CDR3 DNA reads TGCGCCAGCAGCTTAGGGGACGGCACTAACTATGGCTACACCTTC.

The chain links TRBV11-2 to TRBJ2-5; TRBD2 aligns across 9 bases. The CDR3 extends over 14 amino acids. Per germline, CDR1 SGHAT and CDR2 FQNNGV. J was trimmed by 3 bases and V by 5 bases; bases with no gene match: 4. Here the CDR3 DNA reads TGTGCCAGCAGCCTATCTAGCGGGAAAGAGACCCAGTACTTC. Residues: CASSLSSGKETQYF.

This chain joins TRBV19 and TRBJ2-1; D may correspond to TRBD1 or TRBD2 (5 bases each). CDR3 length: 15 amino acids. Looked up from germline, CDR1 is LNHDA and CDR2 is SQIVND (reference sequence). The germline V and J ends were trimmed by 7 bases and 3 bases, with 16 bases remaining between them. In DNA, the CDR3 is TGTGCCAGTATGCCGAAGCAGGGAGTCTACAATGAGCAGTTCTTC. Protein product: CASMPKQGVYNEQFF.

This clone was detected only a few times. This chain connects TRBV18 to TRBJ2-1; 10 bases are shared with TRBD2. In germline, CDR1 is KGHSH, CDR2 LQKENI. The V gene end was trimmed by 6 bases and the J gene end by 9 bases; junction bases not matched to a gene: 8. The CDR3 has 14 amino acids. The CDR3 DNA is TGTGCCAGCTCTCCAGGGACTAGCGATCGTGAGCAGTTCTTC. Its translation is CASSPGTSDREQFF.

The chain recombines TRBV7-2 with TRBJ2-2; possibly TRBD1 for D (6 bases). Trimming pared 3 bases from V and 6 bases from J, leaving 14 bases between. Germline V gives CDR1 SGHTA, CDR2 FQGNSA. CDR3 size: 15 residues. CDR3 loop: CASSFPGQMAGELFF. CDR3 DNA sequence: TGTGCCAGCAGCTTTCCGGGACAAATGGCCGGGGAGCTGTTTTTT.

This clone has a handful of counts. The chain links TRBV18 to TRBJ1-5, with D maybe TRBD1 (5 bases). Trimming left V 2 bases short and J 5 bases short, with 13 bases between. The CDR3 contains 15 residues. CDR1 KGHSH and CDR2 LQKENI come from the germline V gene. CDR3 loop: CASSPGGSLDQPQHF. The CDR3 nucleotides are TGTGCCAGCTCACCAGGGGGGTCCCTCGATCAGCCCCAGCATTTT.

This clone was detected a few times. This rearrangement joins TRBV29-1 to TRBJ2-2; a possible D gene is TRBD1 (6 bases). Germline CDR1 reads SQVTM; CDR2 reads ANQGSEA. The CDR3 is 15 amino acids. Trimming left V 6 bases short and J 0 bases short, with 14 bases between. In nucleotides, the CDR3 is TGCAGCGTACAACCCAGGGGTACGAACACCGGGGAGCTGTTTTTT. Residues: CSVQPRGTNTGELFF.

The chain employs TRBV9 and TRBJ2-3; D uncertain. From germline, CDR1 is SGDLS and CDR2 YYNGEE. This CDR3 region has 18 residues. Trimming shortened V by 0 bases and J by 1 base, and 18 bases separated the two germline ends. The CDR3 nucleotides are TGTGCCAGCAGCGTAGGTCTTAACCGCGACCTCGGCACAGATACGCAGTATTTT. Its translation is CASSVGLNRDLGTDTQYF.

V gene TRBV10-3 combines with J gene TRBJ2-7; D possibly corresponds to TRBD2 (5 bases). Germline V gives CDR1 ENHRY, CDR2 SYGVKD. V was trimmed by 0 bases and J by 2 bases, leaving 17 bases between them. The CDR3 runs to 17 residues. The CDR3 DNA is TGTGCCATCAGTGAGTCGGAGGTGCCGAAGGCTCCCTACGAGCAGTACTTC. This gives the protein CAISESEVPKAPYEQYF.